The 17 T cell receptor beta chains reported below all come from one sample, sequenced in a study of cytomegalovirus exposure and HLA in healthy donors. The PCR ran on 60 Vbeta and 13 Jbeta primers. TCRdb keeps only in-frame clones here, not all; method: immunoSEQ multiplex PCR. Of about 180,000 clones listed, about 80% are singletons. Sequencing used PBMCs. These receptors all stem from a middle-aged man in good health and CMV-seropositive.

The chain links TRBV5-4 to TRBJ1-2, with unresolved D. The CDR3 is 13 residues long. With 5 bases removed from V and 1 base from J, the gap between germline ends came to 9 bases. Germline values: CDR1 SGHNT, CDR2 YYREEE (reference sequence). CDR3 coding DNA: TGTGCCAGCAGTTATGAGGGTAACTATGGCTACACCTTC. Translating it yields CASSYEGNYGYTF.

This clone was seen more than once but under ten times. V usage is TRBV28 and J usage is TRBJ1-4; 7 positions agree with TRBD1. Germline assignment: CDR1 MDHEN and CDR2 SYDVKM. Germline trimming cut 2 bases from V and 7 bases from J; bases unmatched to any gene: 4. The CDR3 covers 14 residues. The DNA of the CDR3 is TGTGCCAGCAGTTTACGGCCAGGGGGTGAAAAACTGTTTTTT. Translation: CASSLRPGGEKLFF.

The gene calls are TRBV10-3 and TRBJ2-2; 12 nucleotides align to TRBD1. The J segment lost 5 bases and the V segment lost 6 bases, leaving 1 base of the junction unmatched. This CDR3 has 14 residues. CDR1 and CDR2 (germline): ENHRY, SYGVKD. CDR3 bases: TGTGCCATCAGGGGACAGGGGGCGACCGGGGAGCTGTTTTTT. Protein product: CAIRGQGATGELFF.

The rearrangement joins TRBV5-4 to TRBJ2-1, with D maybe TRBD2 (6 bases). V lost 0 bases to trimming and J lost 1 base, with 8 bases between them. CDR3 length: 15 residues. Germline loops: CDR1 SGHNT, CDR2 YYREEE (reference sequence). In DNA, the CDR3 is TGTGCCAGCAGCTTGGCCGGGAGTTCCTACAATGAGCAGTTCTTC. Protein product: CASSLAGSSYNEQFF.

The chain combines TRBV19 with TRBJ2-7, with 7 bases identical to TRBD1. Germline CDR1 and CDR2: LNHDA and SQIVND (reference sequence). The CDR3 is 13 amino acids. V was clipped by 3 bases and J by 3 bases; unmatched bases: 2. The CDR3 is CASSMWDSYEQYF. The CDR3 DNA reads TGTGCCAGTAGTATGTGGGACAGCTACGAGCAGTACTTC.

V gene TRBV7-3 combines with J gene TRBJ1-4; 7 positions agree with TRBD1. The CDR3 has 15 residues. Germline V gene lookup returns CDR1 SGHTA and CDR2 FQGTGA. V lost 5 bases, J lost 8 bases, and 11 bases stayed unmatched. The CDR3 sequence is CASSAKGAVGEKLFF. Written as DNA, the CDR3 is TGTGCCAGCAGCGCTAAGGGGGCGGTTGGCGAAAAACTGTTTTTT. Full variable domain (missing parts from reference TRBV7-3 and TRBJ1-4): GAGVSQTPSNKVTEKGKYVELRCDPISGHTALYWYRQSLGQGPEFLIYFQGTGAADDSGLPNDRFFAVRPEGSVSTLKIQRTERGDSAVYLCASSAKGAVGEKLFFGSGTQLSVL.

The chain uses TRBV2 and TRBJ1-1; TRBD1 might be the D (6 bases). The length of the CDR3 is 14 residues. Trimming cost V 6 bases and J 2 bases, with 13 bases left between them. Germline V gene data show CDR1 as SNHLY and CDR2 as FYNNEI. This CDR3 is CASRVQGLNTEAFF. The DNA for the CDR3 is TGTGCCAGCAGGGTCCAGGGGTTAAACACTGAAGCTTTCTTT. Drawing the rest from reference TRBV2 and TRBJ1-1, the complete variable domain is EPEVTQTPSHQVTQMGQEVILRCVPISNHLYFYWYRQILGQKVEFLVSFYNNEISEKSEIFDDQFSVERPDGSNFTLKIRSTKLEDSAMYFCASRVQGLNTEAFFGQGTRLTVV.

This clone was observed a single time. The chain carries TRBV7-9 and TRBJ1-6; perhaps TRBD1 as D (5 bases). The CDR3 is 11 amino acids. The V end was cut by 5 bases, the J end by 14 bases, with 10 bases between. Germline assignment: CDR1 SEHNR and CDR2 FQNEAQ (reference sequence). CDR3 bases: TGTGCCAGCAGCCCAATAGGGGCCCTCCACTTT. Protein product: CASSPIGALHF.

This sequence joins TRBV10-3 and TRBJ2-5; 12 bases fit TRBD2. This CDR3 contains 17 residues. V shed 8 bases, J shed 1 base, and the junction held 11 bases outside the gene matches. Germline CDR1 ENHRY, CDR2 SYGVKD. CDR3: CAIGARLAGESQETQYF. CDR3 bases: TGTGCCATCGGGGCCCGACTAGCGGGGGAATCCCAAGAGACCCAGTACTTC.

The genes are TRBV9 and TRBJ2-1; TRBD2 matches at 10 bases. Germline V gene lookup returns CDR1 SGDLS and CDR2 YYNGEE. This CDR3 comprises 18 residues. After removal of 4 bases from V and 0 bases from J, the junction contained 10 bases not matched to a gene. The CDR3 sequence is CASSPGTSARSSYNEQFF. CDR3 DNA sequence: TGTGCCAGCAGCCCCGGGACTAGCGCCCGGAGCTCCTACAATGAGCAGTTCTTC.

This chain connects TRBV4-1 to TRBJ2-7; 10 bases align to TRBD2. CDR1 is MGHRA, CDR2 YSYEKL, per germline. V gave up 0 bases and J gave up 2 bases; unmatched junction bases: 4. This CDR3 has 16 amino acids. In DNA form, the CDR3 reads TGCGCCAGCAGCCAAGAACCCACTAGCGGGACCTACGAGCAGTACTTC. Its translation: CASSQEPTSGTYEQYF.

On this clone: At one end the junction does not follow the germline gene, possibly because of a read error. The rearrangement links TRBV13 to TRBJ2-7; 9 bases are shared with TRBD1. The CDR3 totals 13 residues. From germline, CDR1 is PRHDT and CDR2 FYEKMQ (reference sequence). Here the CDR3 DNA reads TGTGCCAGCAGCATAGGGACAGGGAGTGAGCAGTACTTC. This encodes CASSIGTGSEQYF.

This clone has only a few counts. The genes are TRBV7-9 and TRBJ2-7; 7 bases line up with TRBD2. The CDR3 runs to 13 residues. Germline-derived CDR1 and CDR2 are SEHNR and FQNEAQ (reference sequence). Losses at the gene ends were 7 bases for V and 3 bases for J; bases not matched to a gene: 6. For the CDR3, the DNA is TGTGCCAGCAAGCGGGATGGGAGCTACGAGCAGTACTTC. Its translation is CASKRDGSYEQYF.

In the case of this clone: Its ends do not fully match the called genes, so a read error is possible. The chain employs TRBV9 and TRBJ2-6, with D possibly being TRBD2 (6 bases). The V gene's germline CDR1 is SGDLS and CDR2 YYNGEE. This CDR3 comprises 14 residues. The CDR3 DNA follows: TGTGCCAGCAGCGGGGGGGACTGGGCCAACGGCCTGACTTTC. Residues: CASSGGDWANGLTF.

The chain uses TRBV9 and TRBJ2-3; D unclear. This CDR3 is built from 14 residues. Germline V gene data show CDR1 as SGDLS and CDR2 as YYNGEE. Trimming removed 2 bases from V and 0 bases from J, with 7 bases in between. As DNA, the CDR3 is TGTGCCAGCAGCGTTCACTCTAGCACAGATACGCAGTATTTT. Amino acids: CASSVHSSTDTQYF.

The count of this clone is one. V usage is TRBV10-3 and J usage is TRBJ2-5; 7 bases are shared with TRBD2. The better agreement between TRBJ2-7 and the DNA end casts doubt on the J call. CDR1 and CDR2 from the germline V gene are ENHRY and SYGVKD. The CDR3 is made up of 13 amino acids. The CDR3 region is CAISELGTTEQYF. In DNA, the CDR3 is TGTGCCATCAGCGAGCTGGGGACTACCGAGCAGTACTTC.

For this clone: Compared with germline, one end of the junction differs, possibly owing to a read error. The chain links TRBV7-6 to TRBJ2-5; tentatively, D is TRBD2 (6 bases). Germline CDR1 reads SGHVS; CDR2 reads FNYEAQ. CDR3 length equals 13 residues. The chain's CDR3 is CASSLDPGVPVDF. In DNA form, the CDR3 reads TGTGCCAGCAGCTTAGACCCGGGGGTCCCAGTGGACTTC.